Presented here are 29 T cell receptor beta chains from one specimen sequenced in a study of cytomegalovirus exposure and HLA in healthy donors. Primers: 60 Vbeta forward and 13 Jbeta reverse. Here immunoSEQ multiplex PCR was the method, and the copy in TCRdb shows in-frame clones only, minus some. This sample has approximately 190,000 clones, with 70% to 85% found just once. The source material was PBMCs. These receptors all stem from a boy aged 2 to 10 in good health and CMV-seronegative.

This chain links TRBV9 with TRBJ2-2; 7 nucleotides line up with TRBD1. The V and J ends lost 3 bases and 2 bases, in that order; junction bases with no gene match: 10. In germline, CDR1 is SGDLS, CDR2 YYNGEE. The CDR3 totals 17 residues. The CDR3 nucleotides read TGTGCCAGCAGCGCCCCGAAGGGGGCGCTTAACACCGGGGAGCTGTTTTTT. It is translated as CASSAPKGALNTGELFF.

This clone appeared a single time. The CDR3 is CASSLRGSGGADTQYF. The CDR3 nucleotides read TGTGCCAGCAGCTTAAGAGGTAGCGGGGGGGCAGATACGCAGTATTTT. The chain combines TRBV5-4 with TRBJ2-3; 11 nucleotides match TRBD2. CDR1 is SGHNT, CDR2 YYREEE, per germline (reference sequence). The CDR3 runs to 16 residues. J lost 4 bases, V lost 2 bases, and 6 bases had no gene match.

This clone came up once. CDR3 protein: CASSQDVTGGRPYEQYF. The CDR3 DNA is TGCGCCAGCAGCCAAGATGTAACGGGGGGGCGGCCTTACGAGCAGTACTTC. The chain joins TRBV4-3 to TRBJ2-7, with TRBD2 matching over 8 bases. Germline V gene sequence: CDR1 LGHNA, CDR2 YSLEER. The CDR3 covers 17 residues. The J segment lost 4 bases and the V segment lost 0 bases, leaving 11 bases of the junction unmatched.

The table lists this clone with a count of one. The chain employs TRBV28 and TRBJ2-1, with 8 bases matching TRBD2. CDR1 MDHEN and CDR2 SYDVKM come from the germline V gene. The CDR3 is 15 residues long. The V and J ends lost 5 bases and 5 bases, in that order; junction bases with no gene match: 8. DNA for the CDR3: TGTGCCAGCAGTCCCGACGGGGGGGTCAACAATGAGCAGTTCTTC. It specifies CASSPDGGVNNEQFF.

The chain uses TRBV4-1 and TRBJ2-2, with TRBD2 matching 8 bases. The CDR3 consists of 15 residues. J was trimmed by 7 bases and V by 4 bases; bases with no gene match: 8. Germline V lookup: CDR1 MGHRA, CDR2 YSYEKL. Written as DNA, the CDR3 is TGCGCCAGCAGCCGCGGACTAGCCGGAGACGGGGAGCTGTTTTTT. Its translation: CASSRGLAGDGELFF.

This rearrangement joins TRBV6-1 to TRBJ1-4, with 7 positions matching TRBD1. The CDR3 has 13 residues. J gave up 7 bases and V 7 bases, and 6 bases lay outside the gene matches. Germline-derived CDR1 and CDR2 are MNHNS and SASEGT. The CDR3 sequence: CASKEQGTEKLFF. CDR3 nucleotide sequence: TGTGCCAGCAAAGAACAGGGGACTGAAAAACTGTTTTTT.

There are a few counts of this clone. The CDR3 nucleotides are TGTGCCAGCAGCAAAGGGCGGGACCATAGCCGAAGGGATGAGCAGTTCTTC. This gives the protein CASSKGRDHSRRDEQFF. The V call is TRBV21-1, the J call TRBJ2-1; no DNA check was done on the table's D call, TRBD2. TRBV21-1 is a pseudogene locus. The CDR3 runs to 17 residues.

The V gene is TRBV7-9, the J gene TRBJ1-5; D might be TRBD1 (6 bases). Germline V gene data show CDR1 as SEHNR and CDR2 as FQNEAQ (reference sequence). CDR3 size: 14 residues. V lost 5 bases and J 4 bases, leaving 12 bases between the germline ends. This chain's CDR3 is CASSRTERNQPQHF. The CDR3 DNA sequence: TGTGCCAGCAGCCGGACAGAGCGAAATCAGCCCCAGCATTTT.

The CDR3: CSARGRMAAFF. CDR3 nucleotides: TGCAGTGCTAGGGGGCGTATGGCTGCTTTCTTT. The rearrangement links TRBV20-1 to TRBJ1-1; TRBD1 might be the D (5 bases). The germline gives CDR1 DFQATT, CDR2 SNEGSKA (reference sequence). The germline V and J ends were trimmed by 3 bases and 11 bases, with 13 bases remaining between them. The CDR3 runs to 11 residues.

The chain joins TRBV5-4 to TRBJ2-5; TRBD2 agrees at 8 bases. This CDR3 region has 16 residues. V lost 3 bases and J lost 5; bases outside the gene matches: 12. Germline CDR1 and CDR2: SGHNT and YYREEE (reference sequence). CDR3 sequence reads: CASSSNGRGGWETQYF. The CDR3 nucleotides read TGTGCCAGCAGCTCTAATGGGCGCGGGGGGTGGGAGACCCAGTACTTC.

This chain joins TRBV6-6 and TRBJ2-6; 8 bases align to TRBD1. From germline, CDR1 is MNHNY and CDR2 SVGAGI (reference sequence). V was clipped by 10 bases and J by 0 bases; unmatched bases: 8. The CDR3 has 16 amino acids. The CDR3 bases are TGTGCCACCGTTGACAGGGGTGCCTCTGGGGCCAACGTCCTGACTTTC. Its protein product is CATVDRGASGANVLTF.

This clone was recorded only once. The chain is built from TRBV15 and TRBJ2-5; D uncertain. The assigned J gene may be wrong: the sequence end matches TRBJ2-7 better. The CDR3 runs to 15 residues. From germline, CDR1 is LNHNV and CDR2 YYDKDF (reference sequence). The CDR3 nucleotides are TGTGCCACCAGCAATTCGCCAACCAACCCCTACGAGCAGTACTTC. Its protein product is CATSNSPTNPYEQYF.

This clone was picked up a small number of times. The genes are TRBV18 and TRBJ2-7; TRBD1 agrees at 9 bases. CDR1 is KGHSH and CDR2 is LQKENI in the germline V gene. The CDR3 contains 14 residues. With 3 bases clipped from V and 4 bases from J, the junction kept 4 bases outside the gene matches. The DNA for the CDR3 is TGTGCCAGCTCACCCGGACAGGGGAGGTACGAGCAGTACTTC. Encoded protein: CASSPGQGRYEQYF.

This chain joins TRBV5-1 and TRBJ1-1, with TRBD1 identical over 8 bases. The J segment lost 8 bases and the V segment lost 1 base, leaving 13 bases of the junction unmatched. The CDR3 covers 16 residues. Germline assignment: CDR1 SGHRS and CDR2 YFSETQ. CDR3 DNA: TGCGCCAGCAGCTTGTTGGGACAGGCCACCTGGGAAGAAGCTTTCTTT. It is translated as CASSLLGQATWEEAFF.

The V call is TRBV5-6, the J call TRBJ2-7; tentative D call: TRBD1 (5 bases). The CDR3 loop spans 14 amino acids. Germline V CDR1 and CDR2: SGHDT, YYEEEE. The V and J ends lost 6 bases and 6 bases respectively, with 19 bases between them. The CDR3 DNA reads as TGTGCCAGCACCCGCCGTCAGGGTAGGATCGAGCAGTACTTC. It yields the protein CASTRRQGRIEQYF. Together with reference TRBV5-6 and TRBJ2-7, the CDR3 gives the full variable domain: DAGVTQSPTHLIKTRGQQVTLRCSPKSGHDTVSWYQQALGQGPQFIFQYYEEEERQRGNFPDRFSGHQFPNYSSELNVNALLLGDSALYLCASTRRQGRIEQYFGPGTRLTVT.

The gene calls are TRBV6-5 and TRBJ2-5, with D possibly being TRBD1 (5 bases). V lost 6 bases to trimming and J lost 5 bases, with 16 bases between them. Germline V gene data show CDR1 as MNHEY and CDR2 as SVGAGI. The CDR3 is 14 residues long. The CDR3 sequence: CASRLPGSGETQYF. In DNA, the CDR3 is TGTGCCAGCAGATTACCAGGGTCCGGGGAGACCCAGTACTTC.

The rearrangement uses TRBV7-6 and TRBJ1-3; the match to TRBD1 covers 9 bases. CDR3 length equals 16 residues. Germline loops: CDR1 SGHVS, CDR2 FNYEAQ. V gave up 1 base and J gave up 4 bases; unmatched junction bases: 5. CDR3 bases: TGTGCCAGCAGCTTAGGGACCGGGACAGGGGGAAACACCATATATTTT. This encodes CASSLGTGTGGNTIYF.

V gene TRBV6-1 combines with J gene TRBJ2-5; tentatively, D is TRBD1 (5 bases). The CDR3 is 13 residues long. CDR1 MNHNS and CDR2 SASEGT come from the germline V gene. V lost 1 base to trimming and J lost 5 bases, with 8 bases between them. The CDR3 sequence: CASSEVGQETQYF. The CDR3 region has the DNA TGTGCCAGCAGTGAAGTGGGGCAGGAGACCCAGTACTTC.

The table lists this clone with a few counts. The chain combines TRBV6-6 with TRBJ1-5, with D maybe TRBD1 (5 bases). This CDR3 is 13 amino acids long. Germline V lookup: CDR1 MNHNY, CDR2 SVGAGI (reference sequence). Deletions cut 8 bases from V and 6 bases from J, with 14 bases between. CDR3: CASCGGVGQPQHF. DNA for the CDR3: TGTGCCAGCTGTGGGGGGGTGGGTCAGCCCCAGCATTTT.

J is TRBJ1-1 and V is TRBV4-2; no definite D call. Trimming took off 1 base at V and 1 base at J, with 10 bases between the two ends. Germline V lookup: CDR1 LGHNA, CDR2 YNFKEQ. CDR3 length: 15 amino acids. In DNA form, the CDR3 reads TGTGCCAGCAGCCAAGGGCGGAACCCGAACACTGAAGCTTTCTTT. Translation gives CASSQGRNPNTEAFF.

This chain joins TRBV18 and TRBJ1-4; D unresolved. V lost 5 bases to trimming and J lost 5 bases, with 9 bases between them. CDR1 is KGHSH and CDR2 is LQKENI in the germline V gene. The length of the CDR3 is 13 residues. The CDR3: CASSSRRNEKLFF. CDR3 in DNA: TGTGCCAGCTCATCCCGTAGAAATGAAAAACTGTTTTTT.

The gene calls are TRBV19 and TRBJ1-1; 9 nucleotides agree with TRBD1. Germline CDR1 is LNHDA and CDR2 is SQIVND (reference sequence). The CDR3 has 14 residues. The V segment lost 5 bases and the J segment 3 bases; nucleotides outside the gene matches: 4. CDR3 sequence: CASSGTGWYTEAFF. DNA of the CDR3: TGTGCCAGTAGTGGGACAGGGTGGTACACTGAAGCTTTCTTT.

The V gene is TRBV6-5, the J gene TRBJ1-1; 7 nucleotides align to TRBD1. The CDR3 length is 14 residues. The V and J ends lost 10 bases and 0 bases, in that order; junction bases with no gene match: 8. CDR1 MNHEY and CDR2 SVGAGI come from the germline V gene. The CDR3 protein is CATSQGGMNTEAFF. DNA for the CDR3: TGTGCCACGTCCCAAGGGGGCATGAACACTGAAGCTTTCTTT.

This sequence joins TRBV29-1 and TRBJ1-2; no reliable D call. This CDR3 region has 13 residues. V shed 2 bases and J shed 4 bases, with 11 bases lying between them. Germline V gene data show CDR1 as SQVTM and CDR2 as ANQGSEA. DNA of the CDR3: TGCAGCGTTGAAAGTGGGCTATTCTATGGCTACACCTTC. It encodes CSVESGLFYGYTF.

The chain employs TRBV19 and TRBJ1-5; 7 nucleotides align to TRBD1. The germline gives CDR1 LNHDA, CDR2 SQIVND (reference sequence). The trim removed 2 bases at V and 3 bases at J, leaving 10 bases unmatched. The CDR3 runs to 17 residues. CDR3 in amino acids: CASSIKLGTALNQPQHF. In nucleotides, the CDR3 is TGTGCCAGTAGTATAAAACTTGGGACAGCCCTCAATCAGCCCCAGCATTTT.

DNA of the CDR3: TGTGCCAGTAATTGGAAGGACAGTGCCTCCTATGGCTACACCTTC. As protein: CASNWKDSASYGYTF. The genes are TRBV6-6 and TRBJ1-2; tentatively, D is TRBD1 (6 bases). Germline V gives CDR1 MNHNY, CDR2 SVGAGI (reference sequence). This CDR3 contains 15 residues. V lost 9 bases and J 4 bases, leaving 21 bases between the germline ends.

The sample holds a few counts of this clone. The CDR3 protein is CASSLGVGAGGYTF. Here the CDR3 DNA reads TGCGCCAGCAGCTTGGGGGTGGGGGCTGGCGGCTACACCTTC. This rearrangement joins TRBV5-1 to TRBJ1-2; possible D gene TRBD1, 6 bases. This CDR3 has 14 residues. Germline CDR1 and CDR2: SGHRS and YFSETQ. V was clipped by 0 bases and J by 8 bases, with 14 bases between them.

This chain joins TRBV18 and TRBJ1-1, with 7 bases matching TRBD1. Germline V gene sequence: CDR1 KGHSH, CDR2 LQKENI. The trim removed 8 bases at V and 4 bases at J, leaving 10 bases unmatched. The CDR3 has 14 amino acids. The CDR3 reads CASRHRGVGTEAFF. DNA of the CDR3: TGTGCCAGCCGCCACAGGGGAGTGGGCACTGAAGCTTTCTTT.

The CDR3 nucleotides read TGTGCCAACAACCGGGACAGCGCAAACAATGAGCAGTTCTTC. Its translation: CANNRDSANNEQFF. The chain joins TRBV2 to TRBJ2-1, with TRBD1 matching over 7 bases. This CDR3 spans 14 amino acids. V was pared by 10 bases and J by 5 bases, with 11 bases of the junction left unmatched. Germline V lookup: CDR1 SNHLY, CDR2 FYNNEI.